The present T cell receptor (beta chain) was sequenced within a study of early T cells in non-severe SARS-CoV-2 infection. In the study overall: Bulk RNA taken from unsorted whole blood was sequenced, leaving chains unpaired.

The library protocol tagged individual cDNA molecules with unique molecular identifiers. One entry per CDR3 protein results from TCRdb running MiXCR on the 5' RACE reads. The table records 60,000 to 65,000 distinct CDR3 sequences, 7% to 10% of them present only once. As concerns this clonotype: The antigen is unknown.

Study-wide results and limits: Private and CD4 specificities were missed by VDJdb matching, skewed to anti-spike CD8.

With 0 bases removed from V and 4 bases from J, the gap between germline ends came to 21 bases. The CDR3 is 17 amino acids. Germline CDR1 is DFQATT and CDR2 is SNEGSKA (reference sequence). Sample: whole blood, taken at baseline. The sequence was collected from an adult who was a healthcare worker with PCR-confirmed SARS-CoV-2 infection or an uninfected control (not recorded which). The chain uses TRBV20-1 and TRBJ2-5; D is tentatively TRBD1 or TRBD2 (6 bases each). The DNA for the CDR3 is TGCAGTGCTAGAGATGATAGAGGAGGGACATCTATAGAGACCCAGTACTTC. It is translated as CSARDDRGGTSIETQYF.